These 22 T cell receptor beta chains were sequenced from one sample in a study of shared clonotypes between healthy human individuals (dated by TCRdb to about 2020). Library construction relied on the immunoSEQ multiplex PCR assay. TCRdb re-hosts the immuneACCESS table, in-frame sequences only. Its copies lack some clones; in the studies checked, an unresolved V gene accounts for under half of them, and the cause for the rest is not known. The sample data list around 560,000 clones, and 95% of these were observed just once. Over 0.1% of the sample is taken by the ten largest. CD8 naive samples consisted of CD45RO-negative cells that were positively selected for CCR7, yielding a CD45RA+CCR7+ population without TemRA cells. The specimen was naive CD8+ T cells sorted from blood. This sample's cell subset or site label indicates: CD45RA+CCR7+. The origin of the receptors is a woman aged 25 to 39 in good health.

This clone was found once. The chain uses TRBV7-9 and TRBJ2-7, with D maybe TRBD2 (6 bases). The CDR3 covers 16 residues. The germline CDR1 and CDR2 sequences are SEHNR and FQNEAQ (reference sequence). V lost 4 bases to trimming and J lost 3 bases, with 19 bases between them. The CDR3 DNA reads TGTGCCAGCAGCTACCACGGGGGTAACCCTCTCTACGAGCAGTACTTC. Translation gives CASSYHGGNPLYEQYF.

CDR3 nucleotides: TGTGCCAGCAGCGTAGCGGGAGGGCATACAGATACGCAGTATTTT. Translated, it gives CASSVAGGHTDTQYF. This chain joins TRBV9 and TRBJ2-3; 8 bases align to TRBD2. Germline CDR1 is SGDLS and CDR2 is YYNGEE. J gave up 3 bases and V 0 bases, and 3 bases lay outside the gene matches. The CDR3 is made up of 15 amino acids.

The chain recombines TRBV5-4 with TRBJ2-7; maybe TRBD1 (5 bases). Germline V CDR1 and CDR2: SGHNT, YYREEE (reference sequence). V lost 4 bases, J lost 5 bases, and 16 bases lay in between. The CDR3 totals 14 residues. The CDR3 coding sequence is TGTGCCAGCAGCATCTCCGAAGGGGTGGACGAGCAGTACTTC. Protein: CASSISEGVDEQYF.

The rearrangement joins TRBV27 to TRBJ2-7; no clear D gene. The CDR3 runs 14 residues. Germline-derived CDR1 and CDR2 are MNHEY and SMNVEV (reference sequence). V was pared by 2 bases and J by 3 bases, with 11 bases between. CDR3 nucleotide sequence: TGTGCCAGCAGTTTACAAGGTTGGGGCTACGAGCAGTACTTC. This sequence encodes CASSLQGWGYEQYF.

V and J are TRBV5-4 and TRBJ2-7; 8 positions match TRBD2. J gave up 0 bases and V 2 bases, and 4 bases lay outside the gene matches. CDR3 length equals 15 residues. Germline lookup yields CDR1 SGHNT and CDR2 YYREEE (reference sequence). The CDR3 DNA reads TGTGCCAGCAGCTTTCGGAGCGGGAGCTCCTACGAGCAGTACTTC. Its translation is CASSFRSGSSYEQYF. Combining the CDR3 with reference TRBV5-4 and TRBJ2-7 gives the whole variable domain ETGVTQSPTHLIKTRGQQVTLRCSSQSGHNTVSWYQQALGQGPQFIFQYYREEENGRGNFPPRFSGLQFPNYSSELNVNALELDDSALYLCASSFRSGSSYEQYFGPGTRLTVT.

This clone was picked up one time. This chain uses TRBV15 with TRBJ2-3; D is perhaps TRBD1 (5 bases). Deletions cut 4 bases from V and 5 bases from J, with 19 bases between. CDR1 and CDR2 (germline): LNHNV, YYDKDF (reference sequence). The CDR3 length is 16 residues. CDR3: CATSNTGFSRLDTQYF. CDR3 DNA: TGTGCCACCAGCAATACAGGCTTCTCACGTCTAGATACGCAGTATTTT. Full variable domain (outside the CDR3, taken from reference TRBV15 and TRBJ2-3): DAMVIQNPRYQVTQFGKPVTLSCSQTLNHNVMYWYQQKSSQAPKLLFHYYDKDFNNEADTPDNFQSRRPNTSFCFLDIRSPGLGDTAMYLCATSNTGFSRLDTQYFGPGTRLTVL.

The V gene is TRBV28, the J gene TRBJ2-5; TRBD2 might be the D (6 bases). With 5 bases removed from V and 5 bases from J, the gap between germline ends came to 21 bases. Germline loops: CDR1 MDHEN, CDR2 SYDVKM. The CDR3 covers 16 residues. The CDR3 loop reads CASSLIRTGDSETQYF. In DNA, the CDR3 is TGTGCCAGCAGTCTCATAAGAACGGGAGACTCGGAGACCCAGTACTTC.

This chain connects TRBV5-4 to TRBJ2-1, with D perhaps being TRBD1 or TRBD2 (5 bases each). Germline V CDR1 and CDR2: SGHNT, YYREEE (reference sequence). This CDR3 spans 16 amino acids. V was clipped by 4 bases and J by 4 bases, with 18 bases between them. In DNA, the CDR3 is TGTGCCAGCAGCAAATCCCACGGGACGCAGTACAATGAGCAGTTCTTC. It translates to CASSKSHGTQYNEQFF.

The chain combines TRBV7-9 with TRBJ2-5, with TRBD1 as a possible D gene (6 bases). With the DNA end fitting TRBJ2-7 better, the J assignment may be wrong. From germline, CDR1 is SEHNR and CDR2 FQNEAQ (reference sequence). This CDR3 has 14 residues. In DNA, the CDR3 is TGTGCCAGCAGCTCCCGGGACAAGCTCTACGAGCAGTACTTC. It specifies CASSSRDKLYEQYF.

This chain links TRBV4-1 with TRBJ2-3; 7 bases are shared with TRBD2. Germline loops: CDR1 MGHRA, CDR2 YSYEKL. Trimming removed 6 bases from V and 2 bases from J; junction bases left unmatched: 17. The CDR3 is made up of 18 amino acids. CDR3 amino acids: CASSRLMGRAKNTDTQYF. The CDR3, as DNA: TGCGCCAGCAGTCGTCTTATGGGGAGGGCCAAGAACACAGATACGCAGTATTTT.

The genes are TRBV13 and TRBJ2-5; 7 bases are shared with TRBD1. V lost 5 bases, J lost 1 base, and 7 bases stayed unmatched. Germline loops: CDR1 PRHDT, CDR2 FYEKMQ (reference sequence). The CDR3 is 15 amino acids. CDR3 coding DNA: TGTGCCAGCAGCCCGACAGAGGGGGCCCAAGAGACCCAGTACTTC. Its translation is CASSPTEGAQETQYF. Together with reference TRBV13 and TRBJ2-5, the CDR3 gives the full variable domain: AAGVIQSPRHLIKEKRETATLKCYPIPRHDTVYWYQQGPGQDPQFLISFYEKMQSDKGSIPDRFSAQQFSDYHSELNMSSLELGDSALYFCASSPTEGAQETQYFGPGTRLLVL.

The rearrangement uses TRBV7-9 and TRBJ1-1; perhaps TRBD1 as D (5 bases). The CDR3 sequence is 16 residues long. Per the germline V gene, CDR1 is SEHNR and CDR2 is FQNEAQ (reference sequence). Trimming left V 8 bases short and J 0 bases short, with 19 bases between. The CDR3 DNA reads TGTGCCAGCGGATTACCCCCCGGCAGGGTGAACACTGAAGCTTTCTTT. It translates to CASGLPPGRVNTEAFF. Full variable domain (remainder filled in from reference TRBV7-9 and TRBJ1-1): DTGVSQNPRHKITKRGQNVTFRCDPISEHNRLYWYRQTLGQGPEFLTYFQNEAQLEKSRLLSDRFSAERPKGSFSTLEIQRTEQGDSAMYLCASGLPPGRVNTEAFFGQGTRLTVV.

This chain joins TRBV5-6 and TRBJ2-7; 8 positions match TRBD1. With 4 bases clipped from V and 4 bases from J, the junction kept 7 bases outside the gene matches. The CDR3 runs 14 residues. CDR1 is SGHDT and CDR2 is YYEEEE in the germline V gene. Written as DNA, the CDR3 is TGTGCCAGCAGCCTGGGACAGGACGTTTACGAGCAGTACTTC. Translated: CASSLGQDVYEQYF.

The rearrangement joins TRBV4-1 to TRBJ2-5; 13 bases map to TRBD2. The DNA end is more similar to TRBJ2-7, so the J call may be wrong. CDR1 is MGHRA and CDR2 is YSYEKL in the germline V gene. The CDR3 runs 16 residues. The CDR3 loop reads CASSQGTSGTSYEQYF. DNA of the CDR3: TGCGCCAGCAGCCAGGGGACTAGCGGGACCTCTTACGAGCAGTACTTC.

Concerning this clone: Other DNA sequences in the same sample also yield this CDR3. This chain uses TRBV28 with TRBJ2-7; tentative D call: TRBD2 (6 bases). The V end lost 1 base, the J end lost 2 bases, and 12 bases lay between the germline ends. This CDR3 contains 15 residues. CDR1 is MDHEN and CDR2 is SYDVKM in the germline V gene. The CDR3 DNA sequence: TGTGCCAGCAGTTTATCACAGGCGGGAACCTACGAGCAGTACTTC. This codes for CASSLSQAGTYEQYF.

The J gene is TRBJ1-1, the V gene TRBV6-5; maybe TRBD1 (6 bases). The germline V and J ends were trimmed by 2 bases and 5 bases, with 9 bases remaining between them. CDR3 length: 13 residues. Germline V gene data show CDR1 as MNHEY and CDR2 as SVGAGI. CDR3 DNA: TGTGCCAGCAGTTACGGGGGGCAAACTGAAGCTTTCTTT. As protein: CASSYGGQTEAFF.

The chain uses TRBV13 and TRBJ2-2; 8 bases match TRBD1. After removal of 4 bases from V and 6 bases from J, the junction contained 7 bases not matched to a gene. This CDR3 has 15 residues. CDR1 and CDR2 from the germline V gene are PRHDT and FYEKMQ (reference sequence). The CDR3 loop is CASSSRQGMAGELFF. In nucleotides, the CDR3 is TGTGCCAGCAGCTCCCGACAGGGGATGGCCGGGGAGCTGTTTTTT.

DNA for the CDR3: TGTGCCAGCAGCTCAAGCGTTTACGAGCAGTACTTC. It yields the protein CASSSSVYEQYF. The V and J genes are TRBV7-9 and TRBJ2-5, with D unclear. The closer fit of TRBJ2-7 to the DNA end suggests the J call may be wrong. The CDR3 runs 12 residues. Germline V CDR1 and CDR2: SEHNR, FQNEAQ (reference sequence).

V gene TRBV27 combines with J gene TRBJ2-7, with TRBD1 identical over 7 bases. The CDR3 is 13 amino acids. The V gene's germline CDR1 is MNHEY and CDR2 SMNVEV (reference sequence). The V and J ends lost 2 bases and 4 bases, in that order; junction bases with no gene match: 2. CDR3 loop: CASSLPGQYEQYF. CDR3 in DNA: TGTGCCAGCAGTTTACCGGGACAGTACGAGCAGTACTTC.

The CDR3 here is CASTTDDTQYF. Written as DNA, the CDR3 is TGTGCCAGCACCACCGATGATACGCAGTATTTT. This chain uses TRBV13 with TRBJ2-3; D unclear. The CDR3 is 11 residues long. The V gene's germline CDR1 is PRHDT and CDR2 FYEKMQ (reference sequence). Trimming removed 7 bases at V and 6 bases at J, with 8 bases between. The full variable domain, its missing parts supplied by reference TRBV13 and TRBJ2-3, is AAGVIQSPRHLIKEKRETATLKCYPIPRHDTVYWYQQGPGQDPQFLISFYEKMQSDKGSIPDRFSAQQFSDYHSELNMSSLELGDSALYFCASTTDDTQYFGPGTRLTVL.

This chain uses TRBV7-9 with TRBJ2-5; D is unclear. Looked up from germline, CDR1 is SEHNR and CDR2 is FQNEAQ (reference sequence). The CDR3 consists of 14 residues. V shed 0 bases and J shed 3 bases, with 8 bases lying between them. The CDR3 DNA sequence: TGTGCCAGCAGCTTAGCCAAACCAGAAGAGACCCAGTACTTC. Residues: CASSLAKPEETQYF.

This chain uses TRBV6-6 with TRBJ2-1, with D possibly called TRBD1 or TRBD2 (5 bases each). Germline V gives CDR1 MNHNY, CDR2 SVGAGI (reference sequence). CDR3 length: 13 residues. Trimming shortened V by 3 bases and J by 8 bases, and 11 bases separated the two germline ends. CDR3 region: CASSYVLGDEQFF. The CDR3 DNA follows: TGTGCCAGCAGTTATGTGTTGGGGGATGAGCAGTTCTTC.